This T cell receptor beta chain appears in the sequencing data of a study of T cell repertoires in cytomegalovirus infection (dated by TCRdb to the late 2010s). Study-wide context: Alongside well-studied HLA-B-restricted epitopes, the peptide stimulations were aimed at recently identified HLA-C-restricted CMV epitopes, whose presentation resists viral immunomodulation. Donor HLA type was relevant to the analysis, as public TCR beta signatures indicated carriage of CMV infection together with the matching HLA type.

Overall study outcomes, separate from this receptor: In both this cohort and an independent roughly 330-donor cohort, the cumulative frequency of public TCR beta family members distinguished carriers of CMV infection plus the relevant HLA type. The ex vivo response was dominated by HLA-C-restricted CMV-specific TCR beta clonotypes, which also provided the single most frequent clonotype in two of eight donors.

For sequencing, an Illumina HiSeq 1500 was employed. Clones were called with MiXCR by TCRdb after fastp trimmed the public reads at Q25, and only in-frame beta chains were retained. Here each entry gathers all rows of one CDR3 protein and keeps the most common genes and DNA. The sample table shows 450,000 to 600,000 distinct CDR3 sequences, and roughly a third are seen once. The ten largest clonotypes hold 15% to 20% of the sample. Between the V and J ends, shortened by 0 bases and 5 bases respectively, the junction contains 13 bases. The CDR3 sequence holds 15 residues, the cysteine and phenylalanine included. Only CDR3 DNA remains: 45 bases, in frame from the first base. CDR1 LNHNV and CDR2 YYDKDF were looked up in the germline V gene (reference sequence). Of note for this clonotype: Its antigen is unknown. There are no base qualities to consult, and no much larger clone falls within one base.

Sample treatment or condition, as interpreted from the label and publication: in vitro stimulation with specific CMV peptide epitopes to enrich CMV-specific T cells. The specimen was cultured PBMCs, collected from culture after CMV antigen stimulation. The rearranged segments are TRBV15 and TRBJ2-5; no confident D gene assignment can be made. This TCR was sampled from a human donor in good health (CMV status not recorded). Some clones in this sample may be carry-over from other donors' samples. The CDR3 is CATSRDRTTRETQYF. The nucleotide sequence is TGTGCCACCAGCAGAGATAGAACTACCCGGGAGACCCAGTACTTC.